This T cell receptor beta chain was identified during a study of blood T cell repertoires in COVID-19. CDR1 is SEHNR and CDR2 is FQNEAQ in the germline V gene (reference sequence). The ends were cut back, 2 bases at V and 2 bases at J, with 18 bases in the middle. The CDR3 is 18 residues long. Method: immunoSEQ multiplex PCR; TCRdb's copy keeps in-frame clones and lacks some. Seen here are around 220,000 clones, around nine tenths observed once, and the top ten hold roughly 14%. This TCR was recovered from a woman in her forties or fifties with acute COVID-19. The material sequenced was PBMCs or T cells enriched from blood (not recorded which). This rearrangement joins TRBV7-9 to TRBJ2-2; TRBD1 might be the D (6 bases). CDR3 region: CASSLIGTGTLNTGELFF. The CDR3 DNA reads TGTGCCAGCAGCTTAATTGGAACCGGGACACTTAACACCGGGGAGCTGTTTTTT.